Below, 2 T cell receptor beta chains from the same sample are listed, as sequenced in a study of blood T cell repertoires in COVID-19. Clones were sequenced by immunoSEQ multiplex PCR, and TCRdb holds only the in-frame ones, with some missing. The top ten hold about 4.5% of the sample, which has about 150,000 clones, more than 80% seen once. Sequences were obtained from PBMCs or T cells enriched from blood (not recorded which). The receptors shown here come from a man in his fifties who had recovered from COVID-19.

The V and J genes are TRBV30 and TRBJ2-7, with a tentative D call TRBD2 (6 bases). Germline loops: CDR1 GTSNPN, CDR2 SVGIG (reference sequence). The V end lost 1 base, the J end lost 2 bases, and 18 bases lay between the germline ends. This CDR3 region has 16 residues. The CDR3 DNA reads TGTGCCTGGAGTGGGCCTAGCGCCCGAGATCCCTACGAGCAGTACTTC. Protein product: CAWSGPSARDPYEQYF.

The chain recombines TRBV7-9 with TRBJ2-4; 10 nucleotides line up with TRBD2. Trimming took 5 bases from V and 8 from J; bases not matched to a gene: 12. The V gene's germline CDR1 is SEHNR and CDR2 FQNEAQ (reference sequence). The CDR3 length is 16 residues. The CDR3: CASSPGVSGRWDIQYF. The CDR3 bases are TGTGCCAGCAGCCCGGGGGTTAGCGGGAGGTGGGACATTCAGTACTTC.